This T cell receptor beta chain appears in the sequencing data of a study of shared clonotypes between healthy human individuals. Study outcomes and limitations: Genetic and exposure-history diversity was limited by the small donor number. Larger richness was generally estimated for naive than memory subsets.

Of note for this clone: Its antigen is unidentified.

For each subset, genomic DNA was distributed in equal portions over several immunoSEQ plates. Generated by immunoSEQ multiplex PCR, the TCRdb table keeps only in-frame clones and is missing some. Among millions of clones, 95% were seen once, and the ten largest hold 0.13%. Germline CDR1 reads PRHDT; CDR2 reads FYEKMQ (reference sequence). The CDR3 contains 16 residues. After removal of 2 bases from V and 0 bases from J, the junction contained 6 bases not matched to a gene. The chain carries TRBV13 and TRBJ2-7; 8 nucleotides match TRBD2. The sequence was collected from a man aged 18 to 29 in good health. The sample was naive CD4+ T cells sorted from blood. Regarding subset: CD45RA+ positively selected. The CDR3 loop reads CASSLRGGGISYEQYF. CDR3 sequence (DNA): TGTGCCAGCAGCTTAAGAGGCGGGGGGATCTCCTACGAGCAGTACTTC.